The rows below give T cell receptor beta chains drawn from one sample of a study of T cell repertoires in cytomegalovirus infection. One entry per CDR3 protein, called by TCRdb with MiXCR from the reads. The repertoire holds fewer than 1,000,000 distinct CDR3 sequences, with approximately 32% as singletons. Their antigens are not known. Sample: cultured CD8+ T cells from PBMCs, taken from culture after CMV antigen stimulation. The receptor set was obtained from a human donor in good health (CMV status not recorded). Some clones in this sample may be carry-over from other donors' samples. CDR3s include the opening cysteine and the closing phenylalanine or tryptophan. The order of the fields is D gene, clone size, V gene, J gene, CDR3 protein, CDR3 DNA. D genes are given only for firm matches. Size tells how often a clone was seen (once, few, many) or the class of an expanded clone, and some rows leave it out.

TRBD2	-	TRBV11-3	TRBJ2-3	CASSPRRGGGPSDTQYF	TGTGCCAGCAGCCCCCGGAGAGGCGGGGGGCCATCAGATACGCAGTATTTT
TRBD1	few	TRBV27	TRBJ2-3	CASSVTGGHTDTQYF	TGTGCCAGCAGCGTAACAGGGGGCCACACAGATACGCAGTATTTT
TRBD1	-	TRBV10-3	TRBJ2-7	CAISGAGQGVPSYEQYF	TGTGCCATCAGTGGGGCAGGACAGGGGGTACCGTCCTACGAGCAGTACTTC
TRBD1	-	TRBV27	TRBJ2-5	CVSSSGTGGLRYQETQYF	TGTGTCAGCAGTTCCGGGACAGGGGGTCTGAGGTACCAAGAGACCCAGTACTTC
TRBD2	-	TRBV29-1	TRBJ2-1	CSVEGGVAGWQMNEQFF	TGCAGCGTTGAAGGTGGGGTAGCGGGGTGGCAAATGAATGAGCAGTTCTTC
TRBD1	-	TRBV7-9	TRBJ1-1	CASSSLLTGGNTEAFF	TGTGCCAGCAGCTCCTTACTGACAGGGGGGAACACTGAAGCTTTCTTT
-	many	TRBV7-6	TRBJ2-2	CASSFRLENTGELFF	TGTGCCAGCAGCTTTCGACTAGAGAACACCGGGGAGCTGTTTTTT
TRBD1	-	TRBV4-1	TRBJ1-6	CASSRFIPGQENSPLHF	TGCGCCAGCAGCCGTTTTATTCCGGGACAGGAGAATTCACCCCTCCACTTT
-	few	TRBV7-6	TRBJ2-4	CASKRGGQTALPLAKNIQYF	TGTGCCAGCAAGAGAGGGGGGCAAACTGCGCTACCCTTAGCCAAAAACATTCAGTACTTC
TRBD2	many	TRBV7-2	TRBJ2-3	CASSLANLAGGRSDTQYF	TGTGCCAGCAGCTTAGCGAACTTAGCGGGGGGGCGCTCAGATACGCAGTATTTT
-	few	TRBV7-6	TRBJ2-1	CASSSVLGGTYNEQFF	TGTGCCAGCAGCTCAGTCCTTGGGGGAACTTACAATGAGCAGTTCTTC
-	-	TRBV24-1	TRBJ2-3	CATSDPRQAGSAQYF	TGTGCCACCAGTGATCCCCGACAGGCAGGGTCGGCGCAGTATTTT
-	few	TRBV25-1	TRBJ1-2	CASFGGQGKDNYGYTF	TGTGCCAGTTTTGGTGGCCAGGGTAAGGATAACTATGGCTACACCTTC
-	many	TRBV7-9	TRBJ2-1	CASSQVEGHWAYNEQFF	TGTGCCAGCAGCCAAGTTGAAGGACATTGGGCATACAATGAGCAGTTCTTC
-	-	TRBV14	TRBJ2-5	CASSHWEKPGTQYF	TGTGCCAGCAGCCACTGGGAGAAACCCGGGACCCAGTACTTC
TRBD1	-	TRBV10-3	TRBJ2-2	CAIKIQGAKNTGELFF	TGTGCCATCAAAATTCAGGGGGCAAAGAACACCGGGGAGCTGTTTTTT
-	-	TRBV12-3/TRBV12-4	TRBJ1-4	CASSFIVPTETNEKLFF	TGTGCCAGCAGTTTCATCGTTCCGACAGAAACTAATGAAAAACTGTTTTTT
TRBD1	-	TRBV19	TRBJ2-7	CASSMLMGQGNSYEQYF	TGTGCCAGTAGTATGCTAATGGGACAGGGAAACAGCTACGAGCAGTACTTC
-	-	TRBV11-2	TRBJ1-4	CASSSGGTLVEKLFF	TGTGCCAGCAGCTCCGGCGGGACTCTGGTTGAAAAACTGTTTTTT
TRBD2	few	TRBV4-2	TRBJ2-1	CASSQGLAVHDEQFF	TGTGCCAGCAGCCAGGGACTAGCGGTTCACGATGAGCAGTTCTTC
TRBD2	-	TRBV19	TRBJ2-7	CASSPGGGLSYEQYF	TGTGCCAGTAGCCCCGGGGGGGGGCTCTCCTACGAGCAGTACTTC
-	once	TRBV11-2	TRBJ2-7	CASSSGVRRYEQYF	TGTGCCAGCAGCTCAGGAGTTCGCCGGTACGAGCAGTACTTC
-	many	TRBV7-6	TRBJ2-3	CASSLGVGSPDTQYF	TGTGCCAGCAGCTTAGGGGTGGGGTCCCCAGATACGCAGTATTTT
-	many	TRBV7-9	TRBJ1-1	CASSSPAYTEAFF	TGTGCCAGCAGCTCCCCCGCGTACACTGAAGCTTTCTTT
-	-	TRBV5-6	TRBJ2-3	CASSSGRPTDTQYF	TGTGCCAGCAGCTCGGGCCGTCCCACAGATACGCAGTATTTT
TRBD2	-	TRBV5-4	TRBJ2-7	CASSLSLGGVLIYEQYF	TGTGCCAGCAGCTTATCCTTGGGGGGGGTCCTAATCTACGAGCAGTACTTC
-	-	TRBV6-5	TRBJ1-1	CASSWERGGSTEAFF	TGTGCCAGCAGTTGGGAGCGGGGCGGCAGCACTGAAGCTTTCTTT
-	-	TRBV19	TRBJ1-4	CASSIARRDGEKLFF	TGTGCCAGTAGTATAGCAAGGAGGGATGGTGAAAAACTGTTTTTT
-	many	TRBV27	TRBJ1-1	CASSLGHLNTEAFF	TGTGCCAGCAGCTTGGGACACCTGAACACTGAAGCTTTCTTT
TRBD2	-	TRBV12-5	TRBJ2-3	CASGLSSGGGHTQYF	TGTGCTAGTGGCCTCTCGAGCGGGGGGGGCCATACGCAGTATTTT
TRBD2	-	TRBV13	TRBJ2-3	CASSFSSGEISTDTQYF	TGTGCCAGCAGCTTCTCTAGCGGGGAGATTAGCACAGATACGCAGTATTTT
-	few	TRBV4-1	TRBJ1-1	CASSVDGDTEAFF	TGCGCCAGCAGCGTAGACGGAGACACTGAAGCTTTCTTT
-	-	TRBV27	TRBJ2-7	CASSFFRGAYEQYF	TGTGCCAGCAGTTTTTTCAGGGGTGCCTACGAGCAGTACTTC
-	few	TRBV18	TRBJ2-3	CASSPVTGPSTDTQYF	TGTGCCAGCTCACCTGTTACAGGACCGAGCACAGATACGCAGTATTTT
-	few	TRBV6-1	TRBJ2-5	CASRDSFQETQYF	TGTGCCAGCAGGGACAGCTTTCAAGAGACCCAGTACTTC
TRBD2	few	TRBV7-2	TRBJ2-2	CASSLSWTSGGVEGGELFF	TGTGCCAGCAGCTTAAGCTGGACTAGCGGGGGGGTCGAAGGCGGGGAGCTGTTTTTT
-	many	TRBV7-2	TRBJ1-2	CASSRLRAGYGYTF	TGTGCCAGCAGCCGCCTTCGGGCAGGGTATGGCTACACCTTC
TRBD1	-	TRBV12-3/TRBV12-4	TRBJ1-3	CASSDRGLENTIYF	TGTGCCAGCAGTGACAGGGGACTGGAAAACACCATATATTTT
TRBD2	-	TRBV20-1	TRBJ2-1	CSAPTSGGAKSYNEQFF	TGCAGTGCCCCGACTAGCGGGGGGGCCAAGTCCTACAATGAGCAGTTCTTC
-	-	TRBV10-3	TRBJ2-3	CTITTTIGGTDTQYF	TGTACCATCACCACGACAATCGGCGGCACAGATACGCAGTATTTT
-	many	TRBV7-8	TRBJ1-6	CASSLAVQENSPLHF	TGTGCCAGCAGCTTAGCGGTACAGGAGAATTCACCCCTCCACTTT
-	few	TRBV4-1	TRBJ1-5	CASSQWYGNQPQHF	TGCGCCAGCAGCCAATGGTACGGCAATCAGCCCCAGCATTTT
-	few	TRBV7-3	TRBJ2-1	CASSFSGLTGVSPNYNEQFF	TGTGCCAGCAGCTTTTCGGGGTTGACGGGGGTTAGTCCAAACTACAATGAGCAGTTCTTC
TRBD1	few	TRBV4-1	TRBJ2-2	CASSRGQGDTGELFF	TGCGCCAGCAGCCGGGGACAGGGGGACACCGGGGAGCTGTTTTTT
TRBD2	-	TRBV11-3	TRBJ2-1	CASSGRWTSGGAEQFF	TGTGCCAGCAGCGGCCGATGGACTAGCGGGGGGGCTGAGCAGTTCTTC
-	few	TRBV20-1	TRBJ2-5	CSAREGHSYQETQYF	TGCAGTGCTAGAGAGGGACACTCGTACCAAGAGACCCAGTACTTC
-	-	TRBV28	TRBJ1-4	CASSPLRGIGETNEKLFF	TGTGCCAGCAGCCCGCTGAGGGGGATTGGGGAAACTAATGAAAAACTGTTTTTT
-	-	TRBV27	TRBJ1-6	CASSLRAHQGSYNSPLHF	TGTGCCAGCAGTTTACGGGCCCACCAGGGGTCGTATAATTCACCCCTCCACTTT
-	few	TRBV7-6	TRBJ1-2	CASSYRAKDSHSGYTF	TGTGCCAGCAGCTACCGAGCTAAGGACAGTCATTCCGGCTACACCTTC
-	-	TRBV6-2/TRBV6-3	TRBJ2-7	CASTPGGVNDEQYF	TGTGCCAGCACCCCTGGCGGGGTGAACGACGAGCAGTACTTC
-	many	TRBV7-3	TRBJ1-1	CASSFKLSHMNTEAFF	TGTGCCAGCAGCTTCAAACTCAGCCATATGAACACTGAAGCTTTCTTT
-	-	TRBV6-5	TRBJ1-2	CASRSRGWAPNYGYTF	TGTGCCAGCAGATCCAGGGGCTGGGCCCCTAACTATGGCTACACCTTC
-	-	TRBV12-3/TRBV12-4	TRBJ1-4	CASSPEMGTNEKLFF	TGTGCCAGCTCCCCGGAGATGGGAACTAATGAAAAACTGTTTTTT
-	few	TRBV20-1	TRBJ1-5	CSAPGQYQPQHF	TGCAGTGCTCCGGGACAATATCAGCCCCAGCATTTT